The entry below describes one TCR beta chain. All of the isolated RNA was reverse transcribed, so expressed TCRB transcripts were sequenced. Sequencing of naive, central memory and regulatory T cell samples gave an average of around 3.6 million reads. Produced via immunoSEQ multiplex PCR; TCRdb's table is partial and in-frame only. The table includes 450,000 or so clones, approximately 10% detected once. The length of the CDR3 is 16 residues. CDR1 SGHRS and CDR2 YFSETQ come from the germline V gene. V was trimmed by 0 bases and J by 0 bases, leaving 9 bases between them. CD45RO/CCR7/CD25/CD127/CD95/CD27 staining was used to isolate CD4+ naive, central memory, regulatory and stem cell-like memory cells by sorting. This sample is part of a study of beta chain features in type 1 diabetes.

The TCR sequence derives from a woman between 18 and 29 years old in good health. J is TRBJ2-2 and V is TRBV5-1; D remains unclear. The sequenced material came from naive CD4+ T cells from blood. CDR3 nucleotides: TGCGCCAGCAGCTTGGGGCAGAACGCGAACACCGGGGAGCTGTTTTTT. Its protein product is CASSLGQNANTGELFF. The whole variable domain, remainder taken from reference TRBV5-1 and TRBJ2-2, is KAGVTQTPRYLIKTRGQQVTLSCSPISGHRSVSWYQQTPGQGLQFLFEYFSETQRNKGNFPGRFSGRQFSNSRSEMNVSTLELGDSALYLCASSLGQNANTGELFFGEGSRLTVL.